This is a list of T cell receptor beta chains from one sample in a study of blood T cell repertoires in COVID-19. The repertoire was sequenced with immunoSEQ multiplex PCR; TCRdb's copy has only in-frame clones and lacks some. There are 200,000 to 300,000 clones in the sample; over 80% occur only once, and around 0.87% lies in the top ten. The sample consisted of PBMCs or T cells enriched from blood (not recorded which). Receptor source: a man aged 45-60 years who had been exposed to COVID-19. CDR3s include the opening cysteine and the closing phenylalanine or tryptophan. The D gene is left open where the match is weak. Clone size is not always given. Where it is, it says once, few, many or a class for expanded clones.

TRBJ2-3 | TRBD2 | NA | TRBV11-2 | CASNKGSGRTDTQYF | TGTGCCAGCAATAAGGGTAGCGGGAGAACAGATACGCAGTATTTT
TRBJ2-3 | NA | NA | TRBV6-5 | CASRLGSSTDTQYF | TGTGCCAGCAGACTAGGATCTAGCACAGATACGCAGTATTTT
TRBJ1-6 | NA | NA | TRBV6-5 | CASSYFGDSPLHF | TGTGCCAGCAGTTACTTCGGGGATTCACCCCTCCACTTT
TRBJ2-4 | NA | NA | TRBV18 | CASSSVTKNIQYF | TGTGCCAGCTCATCGGTGACCAAAAACATTCAGTACTTC
TRBJ1-2 | NA | NA | TRBV28 | CASSPRTVPNYGYTF | TGTGCCAGCAGTCCCCGGACAGTTCCTAACTATGGCTACACCTTC
TRBJ2-6 | TRBD1 | NA | TRBV18 | CASSKGQGIGANVLTF | TGTGCCAGCTCAAAAGGACAGGGAATCGGGGCCAACGTCCTGACTTTC
TRBJ2-2 | NA | once | TRBV5-1 | CASSFPGLGANTGELFF | TGCGCCAGCAGCTTTCCTGGGCTGGGAGCGAACACCGGGGAGCTGTTTTTT
TRBJ1-6 | NA | NA | TRBV28 | CASSLDKSPLHF | TGTGCCAGCAGTTTAGACAAATCACCCCTCCACTTT
TRBJ2-7 | TRBD1 | NA | TRBV3-1/TRBV3-2 | CASSLVRTGAVYEQYF | TGTGCCAGCAGCCTGGTGAGGACAGGGGCGGTTTACGAGCAGTACTTC
TRBJ1-1 | NA | few | TRBV3-1/TRBV3-2 | CASSRSTGGYTEAFF | TGTGCCAGCAGCCGAAGCACGGGAGGGTACACTGAAGCTTTCTTT
TRBJ2-2 | TRBD2 | NA | TRBV5-1 | CASSKGLAPINTGELFF | TGCGCCAGCAGCAAGGGACTAGCGCCAATCAACACCGGGGAGCTGTTTTTT
TRBJ2-1 | TRBD2 | NA | TRBV5-1 | CASSLLTSGKNEQFF | TGCGCCAGCAGCTTGCTCACTAGCGGGAAGAATGAGCAGTTCTTC
TRBJ2-7 | NA | NA | TRBV6-5 | CASNSGTSVSEQYF | TGTGCCAGCAATTCCGGGACATCCGTGTCAGAGCAGTACTTC
TRBJ1-4 | NA | NA | TRBV28 | CASSPPGRVGEKLFF | TGTGCCAGCAGTCCCCCGGGCAGGGTCGGAGAAAAACTGTTTTTT
TRBJ2-7 | NA | NA | TRBV11-1 | CASSAFIQDYEQYF | TGTGCCAGCAGCGCCTTCATACAGGACTACGAGCAGTACTTC
TRBJ1-4 | TRBD1 | once | TRBV6-1 | CASSEATGAGEKLFF | TGTGCCAGCAGTGAAGCGACAGGGGCGGGTGAAAAACTGTTTTTT
TRBJ2-5 | TRBD1 | NA | TRBV24-1 | CATSDLGQGRTQETQYF | TGTGCCACCAGTGATTTGGGACAGGGGCGCACCCAAGAGACCCAGTACTTC
TRBJ1-3 | TRBD1 | NA | TRBV9 | CASSAGTGAFSGNTIYF | TGTGCCAGCAGCGCTGGGACAGGGGCCTTCTCTGGAAACACCATATATTTT
TRBJ1-2 | NA | NA | TRBV5-1 | CASSLGENPGYTF | TGCGCCAGCAGCTTGGGGGAGAACCCTGGCTACACCTTC
TRBJ2-1 | TRBD2 | NA | TRBV11-2 | CASSLGVEAGLAGGREQFF | TGTGCCAGCAGCTTAGGTGTGGAGGCGGGACTAGCGGGAGGACGGGAGCAGTTCTTC
TRBJ1-1 | TRBD1 | NA | TRBV10-3 | CASQQGLNTEAFF | TGTGCCTCCCAACAGGGGTTGAACACTGAAGCTTTCTTT
TRBJ1-2 | NA | NA | TRBV10-2 | CASTNRGHPINYGYTF | TGCGCCAGCACCAACCGCGGACACCCAATTAACTATGGCTACACCTTC
TRBJ2-7 | NA | NA | TRBV2 | CATRDTLAYEQYF | TGTGCCACCCGGGACACATTGGCCTACGAGCAGTACTTC
TRBJ1-1 | TRBD1 | NA | TRBV28 | CASTIRGTVNTEAFF | TGTGCCAGCACCATTCGCGGGACAGTGAACACTGAAGCTTTCTTT